The subject of this entry is one T cell receptor (beta chain). The antigen is not known. The data belong to a study of shared clonotypes between healthy human individuals. V lost 4 bases and J lost 4; bases outside the gene matches: 14. The CDR3 consists of 18 residues. The germline V gene encodes CDR1 SGHTA and CDR2 FQGTGA. Original data processing: Junction-only sequences without quality scores were provided by ImmunoSEQ, so filtering was different. Generated by immunoSEQ multiplex PCR, the TCRdb table keeps only in-frame clones and is missing some. V, J and clone size were drawn from that table, and D and trimming were deduced from the DNA. Here the sample spans 2.3 million or so clones, approximately 93% being singletons. The study, taken as a whole, reports: It was anticipated that sequencing depth would influence how many clonotypes donors shared.

Sample: naive CD4+ T cells from PBMCs. Noted subset: CD45RA+ positively selected. J is TRBJ2-1 and V is TRBV7-3, with 9 bases matching TRBD2. The receptor comes from a young man in good health. Some clones in this sample may be carry-over from other donors' samples. CDR3 loop: CASSSTPLRLAGYNEQFF. Written as DNA, the CDR3 is TGTGCCAGCAGCTCCACCCCTTTAAGGCTAGCGGGGTACAATGAGCAGTTCTTC.